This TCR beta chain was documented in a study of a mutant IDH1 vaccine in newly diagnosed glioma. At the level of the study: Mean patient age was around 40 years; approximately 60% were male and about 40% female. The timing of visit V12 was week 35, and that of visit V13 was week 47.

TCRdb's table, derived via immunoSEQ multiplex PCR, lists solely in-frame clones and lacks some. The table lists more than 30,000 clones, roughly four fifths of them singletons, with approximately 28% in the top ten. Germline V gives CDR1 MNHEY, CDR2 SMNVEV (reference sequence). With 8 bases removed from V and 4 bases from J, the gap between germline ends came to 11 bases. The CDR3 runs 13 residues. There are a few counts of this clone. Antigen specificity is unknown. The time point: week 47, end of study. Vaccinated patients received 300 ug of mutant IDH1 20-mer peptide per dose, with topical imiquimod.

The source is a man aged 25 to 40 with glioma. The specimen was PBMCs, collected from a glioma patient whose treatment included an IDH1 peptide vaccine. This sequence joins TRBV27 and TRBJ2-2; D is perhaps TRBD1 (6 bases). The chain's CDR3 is CASGRGSTGELFF. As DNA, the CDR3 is TGTGCCAGCGGCAGGGGATCCACCGGGGAGCTGTTTTTT.